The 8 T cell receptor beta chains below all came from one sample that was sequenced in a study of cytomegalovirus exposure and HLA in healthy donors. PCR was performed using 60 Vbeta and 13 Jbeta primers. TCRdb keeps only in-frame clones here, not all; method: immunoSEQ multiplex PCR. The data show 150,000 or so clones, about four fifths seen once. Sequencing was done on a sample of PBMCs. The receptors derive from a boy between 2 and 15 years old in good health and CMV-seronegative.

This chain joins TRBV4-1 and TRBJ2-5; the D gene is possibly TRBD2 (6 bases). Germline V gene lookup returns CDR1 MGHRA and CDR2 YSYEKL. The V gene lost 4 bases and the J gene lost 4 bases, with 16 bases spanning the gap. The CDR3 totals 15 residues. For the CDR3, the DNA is TGCGCCAGCAGCCGTCAGGGACTCTGGGGAGAGACCCAGTACTTC. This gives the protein CASSRQGLWGETQYF.

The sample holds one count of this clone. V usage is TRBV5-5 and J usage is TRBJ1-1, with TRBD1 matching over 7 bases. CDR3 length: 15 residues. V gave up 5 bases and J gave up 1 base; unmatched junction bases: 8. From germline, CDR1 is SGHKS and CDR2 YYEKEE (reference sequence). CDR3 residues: CASSSHGTANTEAFF. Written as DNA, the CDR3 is TGTGCCAGCAGTAGCCATGGGACAGCGAACACTGAAGCTTTCTTT.

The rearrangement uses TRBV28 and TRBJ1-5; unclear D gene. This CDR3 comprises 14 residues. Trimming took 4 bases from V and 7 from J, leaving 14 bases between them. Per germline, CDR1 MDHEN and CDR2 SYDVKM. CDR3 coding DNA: TGTGCCAGCAGTTCCTGGGGAGGAGGCCAGCCCCAGCATTTT. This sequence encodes CASSSWGGGQPQHF.

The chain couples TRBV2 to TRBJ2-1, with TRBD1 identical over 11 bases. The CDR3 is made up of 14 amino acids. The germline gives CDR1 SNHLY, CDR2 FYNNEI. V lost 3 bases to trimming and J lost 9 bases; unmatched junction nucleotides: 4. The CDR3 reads CASSEDRGPGEQFF. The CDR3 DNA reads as TGTGCCAGCAGTGAGGACAGGGGGCCGGGTGAGCAGTTCTTC.

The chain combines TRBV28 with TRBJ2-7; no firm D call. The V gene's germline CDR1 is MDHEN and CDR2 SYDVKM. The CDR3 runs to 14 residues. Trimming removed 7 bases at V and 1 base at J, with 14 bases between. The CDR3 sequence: CASTNRHGSYEQYF. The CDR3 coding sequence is TGTGCCAGCACCAATCGACACGGATCCTACGAGCAGTACTTC.

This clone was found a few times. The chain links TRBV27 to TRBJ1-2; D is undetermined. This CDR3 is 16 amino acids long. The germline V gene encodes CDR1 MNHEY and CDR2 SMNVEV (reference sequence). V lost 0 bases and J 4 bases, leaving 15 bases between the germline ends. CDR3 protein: CASSLSFGVSSYGYTF. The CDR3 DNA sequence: TGTGCCAGCAGTTTATCGTTCGGGGTGTCAAGCTATGGCTACACCTTC.

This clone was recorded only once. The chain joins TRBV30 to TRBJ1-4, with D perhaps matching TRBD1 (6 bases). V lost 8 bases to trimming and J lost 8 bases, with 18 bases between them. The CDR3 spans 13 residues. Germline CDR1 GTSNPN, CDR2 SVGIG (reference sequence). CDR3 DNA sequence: TGTGCCCACGGCGGGGGGCGCTGGGAAAAACTGTTTTTT. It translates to CAHGGGRWEKLFF.

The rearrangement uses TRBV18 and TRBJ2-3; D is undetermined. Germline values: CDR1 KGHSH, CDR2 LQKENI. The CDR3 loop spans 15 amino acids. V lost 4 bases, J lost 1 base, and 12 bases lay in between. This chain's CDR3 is CASSLLAGGTDTQYF. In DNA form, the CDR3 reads TGTGCCAGCTCACTCCTGGCAGGCGGCACAGATACGCAGTATTTT.